This T cell receptor (beta chain) was documented in a study of blood T cells in healthy people across ages. With a J-beta primer mix and a sample-barcoded 5' primer, a second PCR ran about 7 to 12 cycles. TCRdb recomputed calls from the 5' RACE reads with MiXCR, one row per CDR3 protein. The sample carries 800,000 to 950,000 distinct CDR3 sequences, around 49% recorded once. Deletions cut 0 bases from V and 7 bases from J, with 8 bases between. This CDR3 comprises 13 residues. Germline V gene data show CDR1 as SGHTS and CDR2 as YDEGEE. This receptor was taken from a man under 40 in good health. V and J are TRBV5-8 and TRBJ2-1; D unclear. The sequenced sample was blood. CDR3 in amino acids: CASSLGPWNEQFF. In nucleotides, the CDR3 is TGTGCCAGCAGCTTGGGGCCTTGGAATGAGCAGTTCTTC.